The rows below give T cell receptor beta chains drawn from one sample of a study of breast tumors, draining lymph nodes, adjacent tissues. Using its own MiXCR run on the multiplex PCR reads, TCRdb lists one record per CDR3 protein. The sample has more than 250,000 distinct CDR3 sequences; around 30% are singletons. The sequenced sample consisted of axillary lymph node tissue. The receptors here all came from a female donor with breast cancer. Some clones in this sample may be carry-over from other donors' samples. The conserved cysteine and the conserved F or W are not part of the CDR3 here.

J gene	V gene	CDR3 protein
TRBJ1-5	TRBV18	ASSRQGRGNQPQH
TRBJ2-2	TRBV5-1	ASSLERRNTGELF
TRBJ2-1	TRBV11-1	ASSLASWGTSGLYNEQF
TRBJ1-3	TRBV7-2	ASSATGGDGNTIY
TRBJ1-6	TRBV12-3/TRBV12-4	ASSLGLRNSPLH
TRBJ2-7	TRBV10-2	ASSEIRTYEQY
TRBJ2-6	TRBV11-2	ASRQYRGSGANVLT
TRBJ1-2	TRBV7-3	ASSPSANYGYT
TRBJ1-4	TRBV10-2	ASSERGQGPRNEKLF
TRBJ2-7	TRBV24-1	ATSGRGTGTYEQY